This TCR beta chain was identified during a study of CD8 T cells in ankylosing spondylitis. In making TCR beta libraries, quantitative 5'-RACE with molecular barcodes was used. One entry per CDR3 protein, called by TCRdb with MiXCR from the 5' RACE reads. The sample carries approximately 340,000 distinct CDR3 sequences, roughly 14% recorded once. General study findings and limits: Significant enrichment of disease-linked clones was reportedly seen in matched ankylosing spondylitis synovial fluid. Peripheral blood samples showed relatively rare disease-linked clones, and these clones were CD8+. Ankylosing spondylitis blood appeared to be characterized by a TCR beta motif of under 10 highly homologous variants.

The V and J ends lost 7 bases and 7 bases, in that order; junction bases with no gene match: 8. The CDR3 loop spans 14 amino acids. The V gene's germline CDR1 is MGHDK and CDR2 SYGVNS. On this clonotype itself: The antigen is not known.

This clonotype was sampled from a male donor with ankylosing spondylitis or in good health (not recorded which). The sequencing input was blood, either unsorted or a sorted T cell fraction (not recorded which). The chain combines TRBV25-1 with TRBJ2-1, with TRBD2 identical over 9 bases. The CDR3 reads CASTLSGGRNEQFF. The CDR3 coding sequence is TGTGCCAGCACTTTAAGCGGGGGGCGGAATGAGCAGTTCTTC. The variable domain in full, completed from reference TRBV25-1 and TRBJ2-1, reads EADIYQTPRYLVIGTGKKITLECSQTMGHDKMYWYQQDPGMELHLIHYSYGVNSTEKGDLSSESTVSRIRTEHFPLTLESARPSHTSQYLCASTLSGGRNEQFFGPGTRLTVL.